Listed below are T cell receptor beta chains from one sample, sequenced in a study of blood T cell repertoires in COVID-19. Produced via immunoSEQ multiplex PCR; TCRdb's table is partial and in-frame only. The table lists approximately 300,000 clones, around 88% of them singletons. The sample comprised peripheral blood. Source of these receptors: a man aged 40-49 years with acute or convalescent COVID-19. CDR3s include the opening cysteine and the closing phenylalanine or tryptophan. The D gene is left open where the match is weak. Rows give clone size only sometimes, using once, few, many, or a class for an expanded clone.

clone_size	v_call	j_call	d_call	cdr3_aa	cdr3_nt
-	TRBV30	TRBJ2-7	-	CAWSPPNGHAEQYF	TGTGCCTGGAGTCCACCGAATGGACATGCCGAGCAGTACTTC
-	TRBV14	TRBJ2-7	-	CASSQYRASGEQYF	TGTGCCAGCAGTCAATACAGGGCTTCGGGGGAGCAGTACTTC
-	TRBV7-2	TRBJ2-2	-	CASSLGQPGTGELFF	TGTGCCAGCAGCCTCGGACAGCCGGGCACCGGGGAGCTGTTTTTT
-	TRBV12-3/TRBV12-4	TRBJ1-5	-	CASKRGLYQPQHF	TGTGCCAGCAAAAGAGGGTTATATCAGCCCCAGCATTTT
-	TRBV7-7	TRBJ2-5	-	CASSLSLRQTQYF	TGTGCCAGCAGCTTATCACTGCGGCAGACCCAGTACTTC
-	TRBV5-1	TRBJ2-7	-	CASSLGAFGEQYF	TGCGCCAGCAGCTTGGGGGCCTTCGGCGAGCAGTACTTC
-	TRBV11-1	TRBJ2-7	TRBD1	CASSLRPGTGVYEQYF	TGTGCCAGCAGCCTCCGGCCCGGGACAGGGGTTTACGAGCAGTACTTC
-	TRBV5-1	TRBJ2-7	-	CASSTDILWDEQYF	TGCGCCAGCAGCACTGACATCCTCTGGGACGAGCAGTACTTC
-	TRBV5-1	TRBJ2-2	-	CASSGGDRRPGELFF	TGCGCCAGCAGCGGGGGGGACAGGAGGCCCGGGGAGCTGTTTTTT
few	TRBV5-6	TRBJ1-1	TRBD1	CASSRLDRGDTEAFF	TGTGCCAGCAGCCGCCTGGACAGGGGGGACACTGAAGCTTTCTTT
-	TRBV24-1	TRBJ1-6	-	CATSEGAPNSPLHF	TGTGCCACCAGTGAAGGGGCGCCTAATTCACCCCTCCACTTT
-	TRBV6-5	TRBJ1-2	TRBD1	CASSYRDSSYGYTF	TGTGCCAGCAGTTACCGGGACAGCTCCTATGGCTACACCTTC
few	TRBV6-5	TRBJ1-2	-	CASSYSRWGAGHF	TGTGCCAGCAGTTACTCGAGGTGGGGCGCGGGGCACTTC
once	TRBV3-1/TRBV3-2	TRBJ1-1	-	CASSQWTMNTEAFF	TGTGCCAGCAGCCAATGGACAATGAACACTGAAGCTTTCTTT
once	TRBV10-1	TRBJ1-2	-	CATLRGIPNYGYTF	TGCGCCACCCTCCGGGGGATCCCTAACTATGGCTACACCTTC
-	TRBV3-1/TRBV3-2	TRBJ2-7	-	CASSPPGTLFYEQYF	TGTGCCAGCAGCCCGCCAGGGACATTGTTCTACGAGCAGTACTTC
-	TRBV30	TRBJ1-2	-	CAWSERFYGYTF	TGTGCCTGGAGTGAGAGATTTTATGGCTACACCTTC
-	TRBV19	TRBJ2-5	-	CASSMALEWETQYF	TGTGCCAGTAGTATGGCCTTGGAGTGGGAGACCCAGTACTTC
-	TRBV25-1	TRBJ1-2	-	CASSVGAGGYTF	TGTGCCAGCAGTGTGGGGGCCGGTGGCTACACCTTC
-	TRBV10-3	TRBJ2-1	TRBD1	CAISESTGAPAQFF	TGTGCCATCAGTGAGTCCACAGGGGCCCCGGCACAGTTCTTC
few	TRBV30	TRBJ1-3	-	CAWSYGQGNTIYF	TGTGCCTGGAGTTACGGACAGGGAAACACCATATATTTT
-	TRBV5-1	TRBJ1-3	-	CASSLRPGNTIYF	TGCGCCAGCAGCTTGAGGCCGGGGAACACCATATATTTT
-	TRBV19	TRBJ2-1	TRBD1	CASSVRDRFVTNEQFF	TGTGCCAGTAGTGTGCGGGACAGGTTTGTCACCAATGAGCAGTTCTTC
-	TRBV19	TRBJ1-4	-	CASMGWTIGAEKLFF	TGTGCCAGTATGGGATGGACTATAGGGGCTGAAAAACTGTTTTTT